The sequence of this TCR beta chain was determined in a study of shared clonotypes between healthy human individuals. Naive CD8 cells were CD45RO-negative, positively selected for CCR7, excluding terminally differentiated effector memory CD45RA+ cells. Measured with immunoSEQ multiplex PCR; TCRdb has only the in-frame clones, and not every one. The sample contains approximately 1.9 million clones, over 85% of which appear only once. Notes on this clone: Its antigen remains unidentified.

Germline CDR1 MGHRA, CDR2 YSYEKL. V lost 0 bases to trimming and J lost 3 bases, with 16 bases between them. The CDR3 length is 17 residues. General observations from the study: Naive subsets usually exceeded memory subsets in estimated richness. When naive CD4 clonotypes were compared across a few donors, around 5% were shared.

Material for sequencing was naive CD8+ T cells from PBMCs. This chain links TRBV4-1 with TRBJ2-3, with TRBD1 as a possible D gene (5 bases). This sequence originates from a man younger than 35 in good health. Some clones in this sample may be carry-over from other donors' samples. The CDR3 loop reads CASSQEGWGVETDTQYF. The CDR3 nucleotides read TGCGCCAGCAGCCAAGAAGGATGGGGCGTCGAAACAGATACGCAGTATTTT.